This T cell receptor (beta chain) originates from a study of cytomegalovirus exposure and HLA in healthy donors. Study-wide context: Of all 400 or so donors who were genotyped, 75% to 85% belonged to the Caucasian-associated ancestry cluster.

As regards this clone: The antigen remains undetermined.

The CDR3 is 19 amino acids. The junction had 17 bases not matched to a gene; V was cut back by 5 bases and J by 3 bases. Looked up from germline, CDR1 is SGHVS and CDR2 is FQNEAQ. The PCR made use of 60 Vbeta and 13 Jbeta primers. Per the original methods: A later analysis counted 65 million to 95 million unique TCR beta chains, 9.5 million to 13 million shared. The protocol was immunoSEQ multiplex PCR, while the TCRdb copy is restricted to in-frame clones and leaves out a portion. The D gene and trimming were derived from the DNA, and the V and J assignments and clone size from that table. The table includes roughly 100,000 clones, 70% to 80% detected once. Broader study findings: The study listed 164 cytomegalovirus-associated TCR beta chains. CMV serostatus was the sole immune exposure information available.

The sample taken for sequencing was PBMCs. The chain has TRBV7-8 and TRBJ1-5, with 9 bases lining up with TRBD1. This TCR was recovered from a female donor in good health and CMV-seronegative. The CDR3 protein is CASSLNVPGQGRVNQPQHF. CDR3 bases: TGTGCCAGCAGCCTCAATGTCCCGGGACAGGGACGGGTCAATCAGCCCCAGCATTTT.